This T cell receptor (beta chain) is from a study of a mutant IDH1 vaccine in newly diagnosed glioma. Time point indicated: baseline, week 1 (first vaccination visit). The sample's treatment: pre-vaccination baseline after standard-of-care therapy. Profiled with immunoSEQ multiplex PCR; TCRdb holds only in-frame clones, not every one. The sample lists 50,000 to 65,000 clones, more than 80% occurring once. The V gene lost 2 bases and the J gene lost 4 bases, with 6 bases spanning the gap. This CDR3 is 14 amino acids long. CDR1 and CDR2 from the germline V gene are MGHDK and SYGVNS. Points on this clone: Its target is not known.

Points from the study as a whole: Pseudoprogression apparently lacked any relation to changes in top peripheral T cell clonotypes.

Sequencing used PBMCs, obtained from a glioma patient treated with radiotherapy, temozolomide or both. The V and J genes are TRBV25-1 and TRBJ2-6; D unclear. The clonotype originates from a man aged 18 to 29 with glioma. The CDR3 loop is CASSESRGANVLTF. In nucleotides, the CDR3 is TGTGCCAGCAGTGAAAGTAGGGGGGCCAACGTCCTGACTTTC. Full variable domain (remainder filled in from reference TRBV25-1 and TRBJ2-6): EADIYQTPRYLVIGTGKKITLECSQTMGHDKMYWYQQDPGMELHLIHYSYGVNSTEKGDLSSESTVSRIRTEHFPLTLESARPSHTSQYLCASSESRGANVLTFGAGSRLTVL.